This entry lists 24 T cell receptor beta chains sequenced from one sample in a study of shared clonotypes between healthy human individuals. The method was immunoSEQ multiplex PCR; TCRdb's version includes in-frame clones alone and lacks a portion of them. This sample carries about 1 million clones, under 80% of them seen once, and the ten largest clones take about 1.5%. The sequencing sample was made of memory CD4+ T cells sorted from blood. The sample's subset: CD45RA-negative fraction. The receptors stem from a man aged 18 to 30 in good health.

A word on this clone: Other DNA sequences in this sample translate to the same CDR3. The J gene is TRBJ2-1, the V gene TRBV11-2, with no clear D. Between the trimmed V and J ends, which lost 0 bases and 2 bases, there was a span of 8 bases. The CDR3 consists of 15 residues. From germline, CDR1 is SGHAT and CDR2 FQNNGV. Here the CDR3 reads CASSLDRGAYNEQFF. The CDR3, as DNA: TGTGCCAGCAGCTTAGACCGTGGGGCCTACAATGAGCAGTTCTTC. Filled out from reference TRBV11-2 and TRBJ2-1, the complete variable domain reads EAGVAQSPRYKIIEKRQSVAFWCNPISGHATLYWYQQILGQGPKLLIQFQNNGVVDDSQLPKDRFSAERLKGVDSTLKIQPAKLEDSAVYLCASSLDRGAYNEQFFGPGTRLTVL.

The gene calls are TRBV7-2 and TRBJ2-1; 10 bases align to TRBD1. The CDR3 is made up of 16 amino acids. The trim removed 5 bases at V and 4 bases at J, leaving 8 bases unmatched. Germline V gene lookup returns CDR1 SGHTA and CDR2 FQGNSA. CDR3: CASSLMGQGRYNEQFF. CDR3 bases: TGTGCCAGCAGCCTAATGGGACAGGGGAGATACAATGAGCAGTTCTTC.

The rearrangement uses TRBV6-1 and TRBJ1-6; D is undetermined. The CDR3 totals 9 residues. The germline CDR1 and CDR2 sequences are MNHNS and SASEGT. Trimming shortened V by 7 bases and J by 8 bases, and 0 bases separated the two germline ends. The CDR3 nucleotides read TGTGCCAGCAATTCACCCCTCCACTTT. It yields the protein CASNSPLHF.

The chain carries TRBV19 and TRBJ2-7; D is possibly TRBD1 (6 bases). Trimming left V 5 bases short and J 1 base short, with 18 bases between. Germline V gene lookup returns CDR1 LNHDA and CDR2 SQIVND (reference sequence). The CDR3 has 16 residues. CDR3 nucleotide sequence: TGTGCCAGTAGTCTTAAGGACAGCCTAAGATCCTACGAGCAGTACTTC. Residues: CASSLKDSLRSYEQYF. Supplemented by reference TRBV19 and TRBJ2-7, the full variable domain reads DGGITQSPKYLFRKEGQNVTLSCEQNLNHDAMYWYRQDPGQGLRLIYYSQIVNDFQKGDIAEGYSVSREKKESFPLTVTSAQKNPTAFYLCASSLKDSLRSYEQYFGPGTRLTVT.

The sample holds one count of this clone. This sample also contains other DNA sequences that code for the same CDR3. J is TRBJ2-3 and V is TRBV5-1; TRBD2 matches at 10 bases. The CDR3 length is 16 residues. With V trimmed by 2 bases and J by 1 base, 4 bases remained unmatched. Germline V gene sequence: CDR1 SGHRS, CDR2 YFSETQ. The CDR3 protein is CASSLTGTSGTDTQYF. The CDR3, as DNA: TGCGCCAGCAGCTTAACCGGGACTAGCGGCACAGATACGCAGTATTTT.

The chain joins TRBV5-4 to TRBJ1-2; D unresolved. The germline V and J ends were trimmed by 4 bases and 1 base, with 8 bases remaining between them. Germline CDR1 is SGHNT and CDR2 is YYREEE (reference sequence). The CDR3 extends over 13 amino acids. In DNA, the CDR3 is TGTGCCAGCAGCCTACATATTAACTATGGCTACACCTTC. Translated: CASSLHINYGYTF.

Regarding this clone: This same CDR3 is encoded by further DNA sequences in the sample. V is TRBV19 and J is TRBJ1-5, with D hard to call. Germline lookup yields CDR1 LNHDA and CDR2 SQIVND (reference sequence). V was pared by 2 bases and J by 4 bases, with 6 bases between. This CDR3 is 13 amino acids long. In nucleotides, the CDR3 is TGTGCCAGTAGTATAAAAGGGAATCAGCCCCAGCATTTT. It translates to CASSIKGNQPQHF.

As regards this clone: This same CDR3 is encoded by further DNA sequences in the sample. The chain has TRBV5-4 and TRBJ1-2; TRBD1 is a possible D gene (6 bases). V dropped 0 bases and J dropped 5 bases, with 8 bases sitting between them. This CDR3 region has 13 residues. CDR1 is SGHNT and CDR2 is YYREEE in the germline V gene (reference sequence). CDR3 in amino acids: CASSLAGVYGYTF. For the CDR3, the DNA is TGTGCCAGCAGCTTGGCAGGGGTTTATGGCTACACCTTC.

This clone turned up a few times. This sequence joins TRBV6-1 and TRBJ1-1, with D tentatively TRBD1 (5 bases). CDR1 is MNHNS and CDR2 is SASEGT in the germline V gene. Trimming took 8 bases from V and 4 from J, leaving 8 bases between them. The CDR3 is 11 amino acids. CDR3 DNA: TGTGCCAGCGAGGGGTTCACTGAAGCTTTCTTT. Translation gives CASEGFTEAFF.

This clone was observed a few times. This chain links TRBV6-7 with TRBJ2-3; D may be TRBD2 (6 bases). TRBV6-7 is annotated as an ORF whose role is uncertain. The V gene lost 4 bases and the J gene lost 2 bases, with 19 bases spanning the gap. The CDR3 length is 17 residues. CDR3 protein: CASSSYRLVGHTDTQYF. The CDR3 nucleotides read TGTGCCAGCAGTTCCTATCGACTAGTGGGCCACACAGATACGCAGTATTTT.

The V call is TRBV18, the J call TRBJ2-5, with D possibly being TRBD2 (5 bases). V was trimmed by 3 bases and J by 5 bases, leaving 19 bases between them. The CDR3 spans 16 residues. Germline-derived CDR1 and CDR2 are KGHSH and LQKENI. As DNA, the CDR3 is TGTGCCAGCTCACCCTCCTTGACTCGGGGTCAGGAGACCCAGTACTTC. This encodes CASSPSLTRGQETQYF. The complete variable domain, with remaining parts taken from reference TRBV18 and TRBJ2-5, reads NAGVMQNPRHLVRRRGQEARLRCSPMKGHSHVYWYRQLPEEGLKFMVYLQKENIIDESGMPKERFSAEFPKEGPSILRIQQVVRGDSAAYFCASSPSLTRGQETQYFGPGTRLLVL.

V usage is TRBV19 and J usage is TRBJ2-1; the match to TRBD2 covers 12 bases. With V trimmed by 4 bases and J by 2 bases, 3 bases remained unmatched. The CDR3 is made up of 16 amino acids. CDR1 and CDR2 from the germline V gene are LNHDA and SQIVND (reference sequence). CDR3: CASSNLAGGTYNEQFF. In DNA form, the CDR3 reads TGTGCCAGTAGTAATCTAGCGGGAGGGACCTACAATGAGCAGTTCTTC.

V and J are TRBV29-1 and TRBJ2-5, with 12 bases identical to TRBD1. The V gene's germline CDR1 is SQVTM and CDR2 ANQGSEA. The CDR3 spans 15 residues. V lost 3 bases to trimming and J lost 4 bases; unmatched junction nucleotides: 6. The CDR3 reads CSVEIGTGGAETQYF. The CDR3 DNA reads TGCAGCGTTGAGATAGGGACAGGGGGCGCAGAGACCCAGTACTTC.

V and J are TRBV2 and TRBJ2-7; 9 bases agree with TRBD1. This CDR3 is 15 amino acids long. Germline-derived CDR1 and CDR2 are SNHLY and FYNNEI. V was clipped by 8 bases and J by 3 bases; unmatched bases: 11. CDR3 DNA: TGTGCCAGCGCTACGGGACAGGGTATGGGCTACGAGCAGTACTTC. It specifies CASATGQGMGYEQYF.

The chain employs TRBV30 and TRBJ2-7; 12 bases agree with TRBD1. V trimming: 5 bases; J trimming: 5 bases; junction bases outside the gene matches: 4. CDR3 size: 13 residues. Germline V CDR1 and CDR2: GTSNPN, SVGIG (reference sequence). The CDR3 coding sequence is TGTGCCTGGGCCGGGACAGGGGGCCACGAGCAGTACTTC. Translated: CAWAGTGGHEQYF.

The chain combines TRBV19 with TRBJ2-3; the match to TRBD2 covers 13 bases. The CDR3 is 16 amino acids. CDR1 and CDR2 from the germline V gene are LNHDA and SQIVND (reference sequence). V gave up 1 base and J gave up 5 bases; unmatched junction bases: 3. Here the CDR3 reads CASSIGLAGGGDTQYF. The CDR3 bases are TGTGCCAGTAGTATAGGACTAGCGGGAGGCGGAGATACGCAGTATTTT.

As concerns this clone: Other DNA sequences of this sample code for an identical CDR3. V is TRBV5-1 and J is TRBJ1-2, with D uncertain. V shed 4 bases and J shed 3 bases, with 10 bases lying between them. The V gene's germline CDR1 is SGHRS and CDR2 YFSETQ. The CDR3 is 13 residues long. This CDR3 reads CASSLSGDYGYTF. DNA of the CDR3: TGCGCCAGCAGCCTCTCCGGGGACTATGGCTACACCTTC.

V is TRBV28 and J is TRBJ1-2; D is perhaps TRBD1 (6 bases). The CDR3 length is 13 residues. CDR1 and CDR2 (germline): MDHEN, SYDVKM. Deletions cut 2 bases from V and 5 bases from J, with 9 bases between. As DNA, the CDR3 is TGTGCCAGCAGTTTAGCTACAGGGTATGGCTACACCTTC. This codes for CASSLATGYGYTF.

The genes are TRBV5-1 and TRBJ2-5, with 7 bases lining up with TRBD1. The germline V gene encodes CDR1 SGHRS and CDR2 YFSETQ. V lost 4 bases to trimming and J lost 2 bases; unmatched junction nucleotides: 11. CDR3 length: 16 residues. CDR3 sequence: CASSRAGDRVQETQYF. CDR3 bases: TGCGCCAGCAGCCGGGCCGGAGACAGGGTACAAGAGACCCAGTACTTC.

This chain uses TRBV7-9 with TRBJ2-3, with 9 nucleotides matching TRBD2. The CDR3 has 15 residues. The V segment lost 5 bases and the J segment 0 bases; nucleotides outside the gene matches: 3. Germline loops: CDR1 SEHNR, CDR2 FQNEAQ (reference sequence). CDR3 sequence reads: CASSTGLASTDTQYF. The CDR3 region has the DNA TGTGCCAGCAGCACGGGACTAGCCAGCACAGATACGCAGTATTTT.

There are a few counts of this clone. V gene TRBV7-9 combines with J gene TRBJ2-5; TRBD2 is a possible D gene (5 bases). V lost 11 bases and J 4 bases, leaving 14 bases between the germline ends. The CDR3 covers 12 residues. CDR1 SEHNR and CDR2 FQNEAQ come from the germline V gene (reference sequence). The CDR3 is CAPEAAGETQYF. In DNA, the CDR3 is TGTGCCCCCGAAGCCGCGGGAGAGACCCAGTACTTC.

Here the CDR3 reads CASSPDRGGTLHF. Written as DNA, the CDR3 is TGTGCCAGCAGCCCCGATCGTGGCGGGACCCTCCACTTT. V is TRBV7-2 and J is TRBJ1-6; D is unclear. The germline V and J ends were trimmed by 5 bases and 14 bases, with 16 bases remaining between them. Germline loops: CDR1 SGHTA, CDR2 FQGNSA. The CDR3 contains 13 residues.

CDR3 DNA: TGTGCCAGCAGTTCCATTCGGGGGGAGAACGTCCTGACTTTC. This sequence encodes CASSSIRGENVLTF. The V and J genes are TRBV27 and TRBJ2-6; 7 bases map to TRBD2. This CDR3 has 14 amino acids. Germline loops: CDR1 MNHEY, CDR2 SMNVEV (reference sequence). The V gene end was trimmed by 4 bases and the J gene end by 10 bases; junction bases not matched to a gene: 7.

This clone was seen only a few times. The genes are TRBV11-2 and TRBJ2-7; 12 bases agree with TRBD2. The CDR3 has 13 amino acids. Looked up from germline, CDR1 is SGHAT and CDR2 is FQNNGV. V gave up 6 bases and J gave up 3 bases; unmatched junction bases: 0. Here the CDR3 DNA reads TGTGCCAGCAGGACTAGCGGGAGCTACGAGCAGTACTTC. This codes for CASRTSGSYEQYF.